The 29 T cell receptor beta chains reported below all come from one sample, sequenced in a study of blood T cell repertoires in COVID-19. The data were produced by immunoSEQ multiplex PCR, yet TCRdb's version contains in-frame clones alone and is incomplete. The repertoire holds around 270,000 clones, with 75% to 90% as singletons. The sample was peripheral blood. The receptors originated from a man aged 35 to 55 with acute or convalescent COVID-19.

This chain uses TRBV5-1 with TRBJ1-2; possible D gene TRBD1, 5 bases. This CDR3 spans 13 amino acids. V dropped 0 bases and J dropped 8 bases, with 11 bases sitting between them. Germline lookup yields CDR1 SGHRS and CDR2 YFSETQ. In DNA, the CDR3 is TGCGCCAGCAGCTTGGCCACGGCAGGGGGCTACACCTTC. Translated: CASSLATAGGYTF.

The chain couples TRBV11-2 to TRBJ2-7, with D unresolved. Trimming removed 3 bases at V and 6 bases at J, with 6 bases between. The CDR3 consists of 11 residues. Germline loops: CDR1 SGHAT, CDR2 FQNNGV. The CDR3 nucleotides are TGTGCCAGCAGCTTGTACTCCGAGCAGTACTTC. This sequence encodes CASSLYSEQYF.

This clone was counted a few times. The genes are TRBV4-1 and TRBJ1-4; the D is unclear. Germline CDR1 MGHRA, CDR2 YSYEKL. The CDR3 length is 13 residues. Trimming took 0 bases from V and 11 from J, leaving 10 bases between them. The CDR3 nucleotides are TGCGCCAGCAGCCAAGAAAACGAGGCCAAACTGTTTTTT. Amino acids: CASSQENEAKLFF.

The DNA of the CDR3 is TGTGCCATGGGAACCGGGACACAGAGCTCTGGAAACACCATATATTTT. Translated: CAMGTGTQSSGNTIYF. The V call is TRBV10-3, the J call TRBJ1-3; D might be TRBD1 (6 bases). The CDR3 sequence is 16 residues long. Germline-derived CDR1 and CDR2 are ENHRY and SYGVKD. The V end lost 9 bases, the J end lost 0 bases, and 18 bases lay between the germline ends.

This clone was picked up one time. This chain uses TRBV5-1 with TRBJ2-7, with TRBD2 identical over 9 bases. CDR1 and CDR2 (germline): SGHRS, YFSETQ. Trimming cost V 4 bases and J 0 bases; bases outside gene matches: 5. The CDR3 sequence is 15 residues long. CDR3 DNA: TGCGCCAGCAGCATTAGCGGGGGCCGCTCCTACGAGCAGTACTTC. It translates to CASSISGGRSYEQYF.

This rearrangement joins TRBV5-4 to TRBJ1-2; D possibly corresponds to TRBD1 (5 bases). Per germline, CDR1 SGHNT and CDR2 YYREEE (reference sequence). V dropped 4 bases and J dropped 0 bases, with 13 bases sitting between them. The CDR3 loop spans 15 amino acids. The CDR3 coding sequence is TGTGCCAGCAGCACATCAAAGGGGCCTAACTATGGCTACACCTTC. Its protein product is CASSTSKGPNYGYTF.

This clone was detected only once. V is TRBV2 and J is TRBJ1-2; D is possibly TRBD1 (6 bases). This CDR3 contains 13 residues. Germline V gene sequence: CDR1 SNHLY, CDR2 FYNNEI. The V gene lost 4 bases and the J gene lost 6 bases, with 12 bases spanning the gap. CDR3: CASSAQGSDGYTF. The CDR3 DNA reads TGTGCCAGCAGTGCTCAGGGGAGTGATGGCTACACCTTC.

The chain joins TRBV5-1 to TRBJ2-7; 7 bases are shared with TRBD1. From germline, CDR1 is SGHRS and CDR2 YFSETQ. With V trimmed by 3 bases and J by 0 bases, 0 bases remained unmatched. This CDR3 is built from 13 residues. As DNA, the CDR3 is TGCGCCAGCAGCTGGGACAGCTCCTACGAGCAGTACTTC. Translating gives CASSWDSSYEQYF.

The chain uses TRBV24-1 and TRBJ1-2; the match to TRBD1 covers 7 bases. J lost 4 bases, V lost 3 bases, and 7 bases had no gene match. The germline gives CDR1 KGHDR, CDR2 SFDVKD. This CDR3 contains 15 residues. The CDR3 sequence is CATSDPHRGPYGYTF. The DNA for the CDR3 is TGTGCCACCAGTGATCCCCACAGGGGCCCCTATGGCTACACCTTC.

CDR3 bases: TGTGCCATCAGTGAGGAACGAGACAGGACCTACAATGAGCAGTTCTTC. Translated: CAISEERDRTYNEQFF. The chain employs TRBV10-3 and TRBJ2-1, with D perhaps matching TRBD1 (6 bases). The germline V gene has CDR1 ENHRY and CDR2 SYGVKD. V lost 2 bases and J 2 bases, leaving 13 bases between the germline ends. The CDR3 has 16 amino acids.

The chain recombines TRBV6-5 with TRBJ1-2; TRBD1 matches 10 bases. J was trimmed by 5 bases and V by 2 bases; bases with no gene match: 8. Germline V gene sequence: CDR1 MNHEY, CDR2 SVGAGI. The CDR3 runs 16 residues. This CDR3 reads CASSYTPGQGIYGYTF. CDR3 coding DNA: TGTGCCAGCAGTTACACTCCGGGACAGGGGATTTATGGCTACACCTTC.

The chain combines TRBV7-2 with TRBJ1-3, with 7 bases identical to TRBD1. The CDR3 contains 16 residues. The ends lost 4 bases at V and 1 base at J; junction bases unmatched: 7. Germline CDR1 reads SGHTA; CDR2 reads FQGNSA. The CDR3 region has the DNA TGTGCCAGCAGCTCCCCAGGGGGGCGGTCTGGAAACACCATATATTTT. It encodes CASSSPGGRSGNTIYF.

This chain uses TRBV7-6 with TRBJ1-2; 8 nucleotides line up with TRBD1. Germline V gives CDR1 SGHVS, CDR2 FNYEAQ. This CDR3 spans 15 amino acids. The junction had 9 bases not matched to a gene; V was cut back by 5 bases and J by 4 bases. DNA for the CDR3: TGTGCCAGCAGCCCTCAACAGGGGGGCATCTATGGCTACACCTTC. Translating gives CASSPQQGGIYGYTF.

The chain uses TRBV3-1 (or the pseudogene TRBV3-2) and TRBJ2-3; perhaps TRBD2 as D (7 bases). The germline V and J ends were trimmed by 1 base and 0 bases, with 11 bases remaining between them. The CDR3 has 16 residues. Germline lookup yields CDR1 LGHDT and CDR2 YNNKEL (reference sequence). CDR3 region: CASSQVAGASTDTQYF. In nucleotides, the CDR3 is TGTGCCAGCAGCCAAGTTGCGGGGGCCAGCACAGATACGCAGTATTTT.

V and J are TRBV3-1 (or the pseudogene TRBV3-2) and TRBJ2-1; D is possibly TRBD1 (6 bases). Germline values: CDR1 LGHDT, CDR2 YNNKEL (reference sequence). The CDR3 loop spans 16 amino acids. Trimming left V 4 bases short and J 2 bases short, with 15 bases between. The chain's CDR3 is CASSPRQAHTYNEQFF. CDR3 nucleotide sequence: TGTGCCAGCAGCCCTAGACAGGCTCATACCTACAATGAGCAGTTCTTC.

This sequence joins TRBV5-1 and TRBJ1-1, with 7 bases that match TRBD1. V shed 1 base and J 3 bases; nucleotides not matched to a gene: 6. Germline CDR1 SGHRS, CDR2 YFSETQ. This CDR3 has 15 residues. The CDR3 sequence is CASSLTGVKDTEAFF. The DNA for the CDR3 is TGCGCCAGCAGCTTGACAGGGGTAAAGGACACTGAAGCTTTCTTT.

The gene calls are TRBV5-1 and TRBJ2-7; D is perhaps TRBD2 (5 bases). Germline CDR1 and CDR2: SGHRS and YFSETQ. V shed 2 bases and J shed 0 bases, with 9 bases lying between them. CDR3 length equals 14 residues. This chain's CDR3 is CASSFEGRSYEQYF. In nucleotides, the CDR3 is TGCGCCAGCAGCTTCGAGGGCCGCTCCTACGAGCAGTACTTC.

This rearrangement joins TRBV7-9 to TRBJ2-7; D gene uncertain. V lost 5 bases and J 1 base, leaving 12 bases between the germline ends. Germline CDR1 and CDR2: SEHNR and FQNEAQ (reference sequence). CDR3 length equals 14 residues. The CDR3 loop reads CASSPTFLSYEQYF. The DNA of the CDR3 is TGTGCCAGCAGCCCTACTTTCCTGTCCTACGAGCAGTACTTC.

This sequence joins TRBV7-2 and TRBJ1-2; weak D call: TRBD1 (6 bases). V was trimmed by 3 bases and J by 7 bases, leaving 15 bases between them. Germline CDR1 SGHTA, CDR2 FQGNSA. This CDR3 has 14 amino acids. In DNA, the CDR3 is TGTGCCAGCAGCTTCGGTCAGGGGATGGGTGGCTACACCTTC. This gives the protein CASSFGQGMGGYTF. The full variable domain, completed using reference TRBV7-2 and TRBJ1-2, is GAGVSQSPSNKVTEKGKDVELRCDPISGHTALYWYRQSLGQGLEFLIYFQGNSAPDKSGLPSDRFSAERTGGSVSTLTIQRTQQEDSAVYLCASSFGQGMGGYTFGSGTRLTVV.

This rearrangement joins TRBV29-1 to TRBJ1-1; D perhaps matches TRBD1 (5 bases). CDR3 length: 12 amino acids. Germline loops: CDR1 SQVTM, CDR2 ANQGSEA. With 6 bases removed from V and 5 bases from J, the gap between germline ends came to 13 bases. CDR3 sequence (DNA): TGCAGCGTCCACGCCGGGGGTACTGAAGCTTTCTTT. This sequence encodes CSVHAGGTEAFF. Filled out from reference TRBV29-1 and TRBJ1-1, the complete variable domain reads SAVISQKPSRDICQRGTSLTIQCQVDSQVTMMFWYRQQPGQSLTLIATANQGSEATYESGFVIDKFPISRPNLTFSTLTVSNMSPEDSSIYLCSVHAGGTEAFFGQGTRLTVV.

The chain is built from TRBV9 and TRBJ2-5; TRBD1 agrees at 8 bases. The CDR3 length is 16 residues. Germline V gene sequence: CDR1 SGDLS, CDR2 YYNGEE. With 2 bases clipped from V and 2 bases from J, the junction kept 8 bases outside the gene matches. Written as DNA, the CDR3 is TGTGCCAGCAGCGTCGGACAGGGTCTGGGACAAGAGACCCAGTACTTC. Translation gives CASSVGQGLGQETQYF.

This clone has only a few counts. The CDR3 DNA reads TGTGCCAGCAGCTTAGCAGGGTATGGTGAAGCTTTCTTT. Its protein is CASSLAGYGEAFF. The V gene is TRBV11-2, the J gene TRBJ1-1, with D tentatively TRBD1 (5 bases). Germline lookup yields CDR1 SGHAT and CDR2 FQNNGV. The CDR3 is 13 residues long. The ends were cut back, 1 base at V and 7 bases at J, with 10 bases in the middle.

This chain connects TRBV27 to TRBJ2-7, with 10 bases lining up with TRBD1. Germline lookup yields CDR1 MNHEY and CDR2 SMNVEV (reference sequence). Trimming at V came to 1 base and at J to 5 bases, leaving 5 bases not matched to a gene. This CDR3 has 15 residues. The CDR3 sequence is CASSLLGDRGHEQYF. In DNA form, the CDR3 reads TGTGCCAGCAGTTTATTGGGGGACAGGGGCCACGAGCAGTACTTC.

The J gene is TRBJ2-4, the V gene TRBV19; D not resolved. Trimming shortened V by 6 bases and J by 6 bases, and 15 bases separated the two germline ends. The CDR3 has 14 residues. Per germline, CDR1 LNHDA and CDR2 SQIVND (reference sequence). The CDR3 sequence is CASRSLAGRNIQYF. The CDR3 region has the DNA TGTGCCAGTAGATCTTTGGCAGGCCGAAACATTCAGTACTTC.

The chain's CDR3 is CASSPADYRGDYGYTF. The CDR3 DNA sequence: TGTGCCAGCAGCCCAGCCGACTACAGGGGGGATTATGGCTACACCTTC. The chain is built from TRBV11-2 and TRBJ1-2; TRBD1 matches at 8 bases. The V gene's germline CDR1 is SGHAT and CDR2 FQNNGV. This CDR3 has 16 residues. Losses at the gene ends were 5 bases for V and 5 bases for J; bases not matched to a gene: 13.

V is TRBV2 and J is TRBJ2-7, with D perhaps TRBD1 (6 bases). The CDR3 covers 11 residues. Germline V gene data show CDR1 as SNHLY and CDR2 as FYNNEI. Trimming shortened V by 7 bases and J by 7 bases, and 11 bases separated the two germline ends. CDR3 sequence: CASMGAGEQYF. The CDR3 DNA reads TGTGCCAGCATGGGGGCAGGGGAGCAGTACTTC.

This chain uses TRBV6-5 with TRBJ1-2, with TRBD1 as a possible D gene (6 bases). This CDR3 comprises 14 residues. V lost 6 bases and J lost 4, with 15 bases in between. CDR1 is MNHEY, CDR2 SVGAGI, per germline. DNA of the CDR3: TGTGCCAGCAGGGCACCAGACAGGTCCTATGGCTACACCTTC. Translated, it gives CASRAPDRSYGYTF.

The chain joins TRBV29-1 to TRBJ1-2, with 7 bases that match TRBD1. With V trimmed by 6 bases and J by 2 bases, 9 bases remained unmatched. The CDR3 consists of 14 residues. In germline, CDR1 is SQVTM, CDR2 ANQGSEA. CDR3 sequence (DNA): TGCAGCGTGGGCCGGGGACAGACGAACTATGGCTACACCTTC. Translated: CSVGRGQTNYGYTF.

Concerning this clone: This sample also contains other DNA sequences that code for the same CDR3. The rearrangement joins TRBV7-9 to TRBJ1-3; D call uncertain. Germline-derived CDR1 and CDR2 are SEHNR and FQNEAQ (reference sequence). This CDR3 comprises 14 residues. The V end was cut by 5 bases, the J end by 4 bases, with 12 bases between. The CDR3 sequence: CASSEGLSGNTIYF. CDR3 DNA sequence: TGTGCCAGCAGCGAGGGTCTCTCCGGAAACACCATATATTTT.